This T cell receptor beta chain was profiled in a study of neurological immune-mediated disorders. In this sample, this clonotype turned up many times. The ends lost 10 bases at V and 4 bases at J; junction bases unmatched: 5. This CDR3 region has 13 residues. TCRdb re-analysed the 5' RACE reads in MiXCR, keeping a single row per CDR3 protein. The table shows 81,000 or so distinct CDR3 sequences, with 5% to 5.5% occurring only once. The specimen was PBMCs. This clonotype originated in a woman aged 30 to 39 with multiple sclerosis. J is TRBJ2-3 and V is TRBV12-3 or TRBV12-4, with 10 bases matching TRBD1. CDR3 in amino acids: CATTGGRADTQYF. The CDR3 DNA reads TGTGCCACGACAGGGGGCAGGGCAGATACGCAGTATTTT.